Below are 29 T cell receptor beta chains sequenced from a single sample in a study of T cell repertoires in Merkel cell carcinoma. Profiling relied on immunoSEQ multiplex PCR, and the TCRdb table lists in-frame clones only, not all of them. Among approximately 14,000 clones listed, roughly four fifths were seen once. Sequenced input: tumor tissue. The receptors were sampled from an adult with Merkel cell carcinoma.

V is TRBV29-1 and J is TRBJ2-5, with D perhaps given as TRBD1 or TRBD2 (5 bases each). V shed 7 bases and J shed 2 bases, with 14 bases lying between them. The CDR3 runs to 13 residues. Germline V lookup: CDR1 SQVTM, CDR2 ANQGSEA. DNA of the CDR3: TGCAGCGGGGGCCGGGACGGGCAAGAGACCCAGTACTTC. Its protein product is CSGGRDGQETQYF.

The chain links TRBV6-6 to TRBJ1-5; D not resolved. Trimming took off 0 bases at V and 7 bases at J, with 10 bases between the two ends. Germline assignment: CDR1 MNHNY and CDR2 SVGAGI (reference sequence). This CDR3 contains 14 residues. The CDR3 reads CASSYSDGPQPQHF. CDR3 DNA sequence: TGTGCCAGCAGTTACTCTGACGGGCCCCAGCCCCAGCATTTT.

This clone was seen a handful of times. CDR3 residues: CASSFNIPTGATGELFF. DNA for the CDR3: TGTGCCAGCAGTTTCAACATCCCGACAGGGGCCACCGGGGAGCTGTTTTTT. This sequence joins TRBV27 and TRBJ2-2, with 8 bases matching TRBD1. The CDR3 totals 17 residues. Germline V lookup: CDR1 MNHEY, CDR2 SMNVEV (reference sequence). V trimming: 3 bases; J trimming: 4 bases; junction bases outside the gene matches: 10.

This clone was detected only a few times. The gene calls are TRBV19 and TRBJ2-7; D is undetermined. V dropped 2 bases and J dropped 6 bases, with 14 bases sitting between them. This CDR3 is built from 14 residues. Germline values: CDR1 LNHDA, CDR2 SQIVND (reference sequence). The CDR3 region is CASSISVTGSEQYF. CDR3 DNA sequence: TGTGCCAGTAGTATATCGGTTACTGGCTCCGAGCAGTACTTC.

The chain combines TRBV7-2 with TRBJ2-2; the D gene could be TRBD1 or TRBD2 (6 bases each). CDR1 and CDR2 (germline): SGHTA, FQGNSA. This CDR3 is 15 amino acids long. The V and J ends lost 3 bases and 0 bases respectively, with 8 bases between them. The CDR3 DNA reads TGTGCCAGCAGCTTGAGGGGGGCGAACACCGGGGAGCTGTTTTTT. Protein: CASSLRGANTGELFF.

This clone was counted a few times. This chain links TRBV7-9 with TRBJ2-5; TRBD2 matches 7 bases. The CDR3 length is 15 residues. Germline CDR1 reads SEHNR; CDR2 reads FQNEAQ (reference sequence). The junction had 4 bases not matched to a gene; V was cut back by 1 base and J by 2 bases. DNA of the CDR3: TGTGCCAGCAGCTTAGGGGGAGGGCTGCAAGAGACCCAGTACTTC. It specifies CASSLGGGLQETQYF.

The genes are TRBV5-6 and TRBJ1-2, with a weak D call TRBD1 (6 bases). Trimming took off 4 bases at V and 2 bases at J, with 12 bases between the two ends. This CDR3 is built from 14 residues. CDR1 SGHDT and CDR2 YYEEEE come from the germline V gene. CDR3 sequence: CASSRGDKNYGYTF. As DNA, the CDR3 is TGTGCCAGCAGCCGGGGGGACAAAAACTATGGCTACACCTTC.

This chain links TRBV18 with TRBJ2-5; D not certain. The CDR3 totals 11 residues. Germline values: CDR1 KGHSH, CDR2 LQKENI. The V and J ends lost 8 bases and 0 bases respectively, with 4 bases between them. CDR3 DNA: TGTGCCAGCCGTAACCAAGAGACCCAGTACTTC. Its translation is CASRNQETQYF.

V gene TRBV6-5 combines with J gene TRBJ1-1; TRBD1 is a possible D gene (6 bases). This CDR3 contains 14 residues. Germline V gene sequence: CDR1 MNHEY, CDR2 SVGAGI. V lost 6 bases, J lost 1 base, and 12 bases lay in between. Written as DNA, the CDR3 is TGTGCCAGCAGACAGGGATTGGGGAACACTGAAGCTTTCTTT. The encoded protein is CASRQGLGNTEAFF.

The CDR3 is CAREYSGNTIYF. Written as DNA, the CDR3 is TGTGCCCGAGAGTACTCTGGAAACACCATATATTTT. J is TRBJ1-3 and V is TRBV30; D remains unclear. Per germline, CDR1 GTSNPN and CDR2 SVGIG (reference sequence). V lost 8 bases to trimming and J lost 0 bases, with 8 bases between them. This CDR3 contains 12 residues.

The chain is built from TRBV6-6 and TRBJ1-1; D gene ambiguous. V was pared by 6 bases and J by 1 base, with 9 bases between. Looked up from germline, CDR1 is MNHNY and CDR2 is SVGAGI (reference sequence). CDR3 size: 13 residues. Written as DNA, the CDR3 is TGTGCCAGCAGACCCACAGAGAACACTGAAGCTTTCTTT. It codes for CASRPTENTEAFF.

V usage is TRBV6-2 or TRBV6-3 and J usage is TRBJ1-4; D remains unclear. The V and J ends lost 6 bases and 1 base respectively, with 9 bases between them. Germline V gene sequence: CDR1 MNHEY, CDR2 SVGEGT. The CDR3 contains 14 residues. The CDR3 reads CASSLSGTNEKLFF. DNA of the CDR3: TGTGCCAGCAGCCTCAGTGGAACTAATGAAAAACTGTTTTTT.

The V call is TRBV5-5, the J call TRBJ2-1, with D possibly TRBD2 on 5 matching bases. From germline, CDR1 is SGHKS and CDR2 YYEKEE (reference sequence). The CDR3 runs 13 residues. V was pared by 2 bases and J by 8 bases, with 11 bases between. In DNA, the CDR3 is TGTGCCAGCAGCTTAGCCCCGGGGTATGAGCAGTTCTTC. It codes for CASSLAPGYEQFF. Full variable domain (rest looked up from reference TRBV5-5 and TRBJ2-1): DAGVTQSPTHLIKTRGQQVTLRCSPISGHKSVSWYQQVLGQGPQFIFQYYEKEERGRGNFPDRFSARQFPNYSSELNVNALLLGDSALYLCASSLAPGYEQFFGPGTRLTVL.

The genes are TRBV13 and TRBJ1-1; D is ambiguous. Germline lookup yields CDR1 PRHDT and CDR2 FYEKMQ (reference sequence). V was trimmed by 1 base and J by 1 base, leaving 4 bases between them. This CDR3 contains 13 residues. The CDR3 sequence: CASSLDENTEAFF. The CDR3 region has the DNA TGTGCCAGCAGCTTAGATGAGAACACTGAAGCTTTCTTT.

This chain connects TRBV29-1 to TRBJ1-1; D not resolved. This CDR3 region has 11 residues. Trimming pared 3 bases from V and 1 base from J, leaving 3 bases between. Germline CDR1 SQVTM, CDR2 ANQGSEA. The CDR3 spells CSVDPNTEAFF. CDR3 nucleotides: TGCAGCGTTGACCCGAACACTGAAGCTTTCTTT.

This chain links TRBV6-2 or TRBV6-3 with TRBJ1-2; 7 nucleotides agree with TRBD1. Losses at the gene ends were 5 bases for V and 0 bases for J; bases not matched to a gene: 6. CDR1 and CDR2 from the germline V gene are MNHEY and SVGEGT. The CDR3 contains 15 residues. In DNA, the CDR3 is TGTGCCAGCAGTCACCCGACAGGGACTAACTATGGCTACACCTTC. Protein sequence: CASSHPTGTNYGYTF.

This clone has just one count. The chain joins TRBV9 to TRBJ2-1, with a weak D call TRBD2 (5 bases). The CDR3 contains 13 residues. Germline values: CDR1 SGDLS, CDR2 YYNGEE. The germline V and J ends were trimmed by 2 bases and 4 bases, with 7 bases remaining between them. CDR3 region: CASSVAGYNEQFF. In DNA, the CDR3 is TGTGCCAGCAGCGTTGCGGGTTACAATGAGCAGTTCTTC.

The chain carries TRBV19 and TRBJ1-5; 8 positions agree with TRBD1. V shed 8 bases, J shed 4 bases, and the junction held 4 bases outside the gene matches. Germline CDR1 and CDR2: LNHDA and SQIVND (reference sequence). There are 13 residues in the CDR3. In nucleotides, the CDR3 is TGTGCCAGTCAGGGACAGGCGAATCAGCCCCAGCATTTT. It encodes CASQGQANQPQHF.

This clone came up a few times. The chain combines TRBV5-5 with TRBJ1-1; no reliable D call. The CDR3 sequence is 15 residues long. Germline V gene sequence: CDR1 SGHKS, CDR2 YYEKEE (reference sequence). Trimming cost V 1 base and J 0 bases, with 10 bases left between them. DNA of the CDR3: TGTGCCAGCAGCTTGTATGGGAACATGAACACTGAAGCTTTCTTT. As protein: CASSLYGNMNTEAFF.

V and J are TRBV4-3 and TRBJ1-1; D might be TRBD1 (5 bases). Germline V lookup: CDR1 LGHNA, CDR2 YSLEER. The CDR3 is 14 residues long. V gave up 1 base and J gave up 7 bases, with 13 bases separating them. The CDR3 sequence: CASSQVKGAGEAFF. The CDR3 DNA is TGCGCCAGCAGCCAAGTAAAAGGGGCTGGTGAAGCTTTCTTT.

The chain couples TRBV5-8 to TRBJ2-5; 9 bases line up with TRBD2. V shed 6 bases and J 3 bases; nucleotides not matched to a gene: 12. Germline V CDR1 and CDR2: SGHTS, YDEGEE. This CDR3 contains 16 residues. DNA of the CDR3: TGTGCCAGCACCACGGCGGCGGGGGGGACTAAAGAGACCCAGTACTTC. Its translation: CASTTAAGGTKETQYF.

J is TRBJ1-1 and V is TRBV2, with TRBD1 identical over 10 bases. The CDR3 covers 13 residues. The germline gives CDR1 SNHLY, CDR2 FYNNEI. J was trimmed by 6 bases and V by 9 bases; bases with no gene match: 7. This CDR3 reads CARYGTGEPEAFF. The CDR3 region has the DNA TGTGCCAGATACGGGACAGGGGAACCTGAAGCTTTCTTT.

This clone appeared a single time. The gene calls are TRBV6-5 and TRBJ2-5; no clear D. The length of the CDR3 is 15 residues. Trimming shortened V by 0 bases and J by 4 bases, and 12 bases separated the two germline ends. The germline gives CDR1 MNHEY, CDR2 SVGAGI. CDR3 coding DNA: TGTGCCAGCAGTTACTCGGGTCTTTGGGGAGAGACCCAGTACTTC. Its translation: CASSYSGLWGETQYF.

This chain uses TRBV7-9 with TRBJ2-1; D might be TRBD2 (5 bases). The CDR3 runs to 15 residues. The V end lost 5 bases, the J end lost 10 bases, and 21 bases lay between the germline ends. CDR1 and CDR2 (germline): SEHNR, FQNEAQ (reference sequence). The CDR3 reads CASSKGQVPGKEQFF. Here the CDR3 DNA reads TGTGCCAGCAGCAAAGGTCAGGTCCCGGGGAAGGAGCAGTTCTTC.

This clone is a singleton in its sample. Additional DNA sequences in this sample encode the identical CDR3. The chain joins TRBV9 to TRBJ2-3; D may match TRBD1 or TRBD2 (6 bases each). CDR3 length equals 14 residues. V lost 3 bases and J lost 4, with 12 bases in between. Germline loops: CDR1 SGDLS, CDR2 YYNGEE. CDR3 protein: CASSAGGGPDTQYF. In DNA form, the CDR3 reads TGTGCCAGCAGCGCTGGAGGGGGGCCAGATACGCAGTATTTT.

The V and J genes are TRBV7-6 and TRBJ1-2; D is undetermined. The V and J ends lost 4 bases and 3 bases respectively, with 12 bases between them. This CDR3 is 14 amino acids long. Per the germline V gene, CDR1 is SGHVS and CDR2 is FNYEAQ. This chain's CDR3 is CASSSGPHDYGYTF. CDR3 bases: TGTGCCAGCAGCTCTGGACCCCATGACTATGGCTACACCTTC.

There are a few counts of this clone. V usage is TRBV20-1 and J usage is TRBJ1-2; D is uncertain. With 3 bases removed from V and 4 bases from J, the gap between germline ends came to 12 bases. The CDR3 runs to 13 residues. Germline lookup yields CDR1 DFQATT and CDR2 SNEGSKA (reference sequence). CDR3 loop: CSASMAQSYGYTF. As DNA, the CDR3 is TGCAGTGCTAGTATGGCTCAGTCCTATGGCTACACCTTC.

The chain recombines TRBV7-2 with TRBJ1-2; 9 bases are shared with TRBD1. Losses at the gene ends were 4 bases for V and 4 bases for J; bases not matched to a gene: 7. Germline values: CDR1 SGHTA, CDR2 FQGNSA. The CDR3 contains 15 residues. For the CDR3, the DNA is TGTGCCAGCAGCTCTCGGACAGGGGAAGGCTATGGCTACACCTTC. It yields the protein CASSSRTGEGYGYTF.

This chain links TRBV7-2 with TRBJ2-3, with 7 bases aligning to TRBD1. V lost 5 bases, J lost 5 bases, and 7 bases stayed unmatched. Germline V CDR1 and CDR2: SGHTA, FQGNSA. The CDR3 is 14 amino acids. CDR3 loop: CASSDRDSLDTQYF. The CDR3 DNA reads TGTGCCAGCAGCGACCGGGACAGCCTAGATACGCAGTATTTT.